These 31 T cell receptor beta chains originate from one sample sequenced in a study of regulatory T cells in long-lasting Graves disease. Noted time point: newly diagnosed GD, antithyroid drugs for less than 3 months. The TCR library was made from RNA extracted from PBMCs. CDR3 regions were amplified by Arm-PCR using iRepertoire HTBI primers to build TCR beta libraries. One entry per CDR3 protein results from TCRdb running MiXCR on the multiplex PCR reads. The sample consists of a few hundred thousand distinct CDR3 sequences, roughly a sixth of them appearing once. These sequences were also reported in another study, on T cells in Graves' hyperthyroidism and ophthalmopathy.

The sequencing used peripheral blood mononuclear cells (PBMCs), collected at new diagnosis, from a patient treated with antithyroid drugs. The receptor source for this set is a man aged 40-50 years with Graves disease.

Of note for this clonotype: Compared with germline, one end of the junction differs, possibly owing to a read error. The chain couples TRBV4-1 to TRBJ1-4; no firm D call. CDR1 MGHRA and CDR2 YSYEKL come from the germline V gene. This CDR3 has 16 amino acids. The CDR3: CASSPRKGGTNGKLFF. The CDR3 nucleotides are TGCGCCAGCAGCCCGAGAAAGGGAGGAACTAATGGAAAACTGTTTTTT.

This clonotype has at least ten counts. This chain links TRBV9 with TRBJ2-1; 11 bases map to TRBD2. J was trimmed by 13 bases and V by 2 bases; bases with no gene match: 8. This CDR3 comprises 14 residues. Germline lookup yields CDR1 SGDLS and CDR2 YYNGEE. CDR3 bases: TGTGCCAGCAGCGTTGACTTTAGCGGGGGGGCCCAGTTCTTC. This translates into CASSVDFSGGAQFF.

This clonotype was seen ten or more times. The rearrangement joins TRBV7-2 to TRBJ2-3, with D possibly being TRBD1 or TRBD2 (5 bases each). The CDR3 spans 15 residues. V lost 2 bases and J lost 0, with 9 bases in between. CDR1 is SGHTA, CDR2 FQGNSA, per germline. CDR3 nucleotides: TGTGCCAGCAGCTTACAGGGACGGAGCACAGATACGCAGTATTTT. This translates into CASSLQGRSTDTQYF. The whole variable domain, remainder taken from reference TRBV7-2 and TRBJ2-3, is GAGVSQSPSNKVTEKGKDVELRCDPISGHTALYWYRQSLGQGLEFLIYFQGNSAPDKSGLPSDRFSAERTGGSVSTLTIQRTQQEDSAVYLCASSLQGRSTDTQYFGPGTRLTVL.

The table lists this clonotype with a few counts. This chain joins TRBV24-1 and TRBJ2-5; 7 bases agree with TRBD2. The CDR3 loop spans 15 amino acids. V was clipped by 0 bases and J by 5 bases; unmatched bases: 5. Germline lookup yields CDR1 KGHDR and CDR2 SFDVKD. The CDR3: CATSDLLGGVETQYF. CDR3 DNA: TGTGCCACCAGTGATTTGTTGGGGGGGGTGGAGACCCAGTACTTC.

This chain links TRBV7-2 with TRBJ1-2; tentative D call: TRBD1 (5 bases). The germline gives CDR1 SGHTA, CDR2 FQGNSA. The germline V and J ends were trimmed by 10 bases and 8 bases, with 20 bases remaining between them. CDR3 size: 13 residues. CDR3 protein: CATLSGTIGGYTF. DNA of the CDR3: TGTGCCACCCTCAGTGGGACGATCGGAGGCTACACCTTC.

This clonotype was counted at least ten times. V is TRBV11-1 and J is TRBJ1-1, with unresolved D. This CDR3 region has 14 residues. Trimming cost V 6 bases and J 6 bases, with 17 bases left between them. Germline lookup yields CDR1 SGHAT and CDR2 FQDESV (reference sequence). CDR3 nucleotides: TGTGCCAGCAGTAACCGCAGAAATGGCGCTGAAGCTTTCTTT. The encoded protein is CASSNRRNGAEAFF.

In this sample, this clonotype turned up many times. The CDR3 reads CAISEPAGENTEAFF. DNA for the CDR3: TGTGCCATCAGTGAGCCGGCAGGGGAGAACACTGAAGCTTTCTTT. The V gene is TRBV10-3, the J gene TRBJ1-1, with D possibly being TRBD1 (6 bases). V shed 2 bases and J shed 1 base, with 11 bases lying between them. The CDR3 consists of 15 residues. Germline CDR1 is ENHRY and CDR2 is SYGVKD.

This clonotype was counted a few times. This sequence joins TRBV6-1 and TRBJ1-6; D is ambiguous. CDR3 size: 15 residues. In germline, CDR1 is MNHNS, CDR2 SASEGT. V was cut by 4 bases and J by 9 bases, with 16 bases left in between. This CDR3 reads CASSVYGVFASPLHF. The CDR3 coding sequence is TGTGCCAGCAGTGTGTATGGGGTATTTGCTTCACCCCTCCACTTT.

As to this clonotype: A much larger clonotype is one base distant, so this may be a read error. The CDR3 region is CASSLAGGENIQFF. CDR3 bases: TGTGCCAGCAGTTTGGCGGGGGGTGAAAACATTCAGTTCTTC. This sequence joins TRBV12-3 or TRBV12-4 and TRBJ2-1, with 8 bases lining up with TRBD2. The CDR3 is made up of 14 amino acids. V shed 3 bases, J shed 13 bases, and the junction held 11 bases outside the gene matches.

The table lists this clonotype with many counts. The chain combines TRBV10-3 with TRBJ2-3; 11 positions agree with TRBD2. J gave up 3 bases and V 6 bases, and 5 bases lay outside the gene matches. This CDR3 contains 15 residues. Germline CDR1 is ENHRY and CDR2 is SYGVKD. DNA of the CDR3: TGTGCCATCAGCCTACTAGCGGGGGTAACAGATACGCAGTATTTT. Its protein is CAISLLAGVTDTQYF.

In this sample, this clonotype turned up many times. The rearrangement uses TRBV12-3 or TRBV12-4 and TRBJ1-4, with D hard to call. V lost 10 bases, J lost 12 bases, and 15 bases lay in between. The CDR3 consists of 11 residues. For the CDR3, the DNA is TGTGCCACCCGGAAGCGGAGACAACTGTTTTTT. Translated: CATRKRRQLFF.

This clonotype occurred once. The chain combines TRBV18 with TRBJ1-2, with TRBD1 identical over 10 bases. The CDR3 is made up of 16 amino acids. The germline V gene has CDR1 KGHSH and CDR2 LQKENI. J gave up 1 base and V 0 bases, and 2 bases lay outside the gene matches. This CDR3 is CASSPPGTGDNYGYTF. DNA of the CDR3: TGTGCCAGCTCACCACCTGGGACAGGGGATAACTATGGCTACACCTTC.

The chain carries TRBV19 and TRBJ1-2; weak D call: TRBD1 (5 bases). The CDR3 is made up of 12 amino acids. The V end was cut by 8 bases, the J end by 4 bases, with 11 bases between. Per germline, CDR1 LNHDA and CDR2 SQIVND (reference sequence). The CDR3: CASFRGGYGYTF. The CDR3 coding sequence is TGTGCCAGTTTTAGGGGAGGCTATGGCTACACCTTC.

The V call is TRBV20-1, the J call TRBJ1-1; weak D call: TRBD1 (5 bases). V gave up 1 base and J gave up 4 bases, with 13 bases separating them. The germline V gene has CDR1 DFQATT and CDR2 SNEGSKA (reference sequence). The CDR3 is 14 residues long. The CDR3 loop reads CSARAPGAATEAFF. The CDR3 DNA follows: TGCAGTGCTAGAGCTCCCGGGGCCGCCACTGAAGCTTTCTTT.

This clonotype was seen repeatedly, ten times or more. The chain has TRBV29-1 and TRBJ1-1, with no clear D. Trimming removed 7 bases at V and 4 bases at J, with 16 bases between. Germline loops: CDR1 SQVTM, CDR2 ANQGSEA. This CDR3 has 13 residues. CDR3 bases: TGCAGCGCACGGCCCTTAGTGGGCACTGAAGCTTTCTTT. As protein: CSARPLVGTEAFF.

This clonotype was picked up many times. The chain links TRBV27 to TRBJ1-1; 12 positions match TRBD1. V was clipped by 2 bases and J by 0 bases; unmatched bases: 4. CDR3 length equals 17 residues. Germline values: CDR1 MNHEY, CDR2 SMNVEV (reference sequence). CDR3 nucleotide sequence: TGTGCCAGCAGTTTACGGGGGACAGGGGGCGTGAACACTGAAGCTTTCTTT. It translates to CASSLRGTGGVNTEAFF.

This clonotype was counted a few times. V and J are TRBV7-2 and TRBJ1-2; D is possibly TRBD1 (6 bases). The V and J ends lost 5 bases and 4 bases respectively, with 20 bases between them. The CDR3 consists of 16 residues. Germline CDR1 reads SGHTA; CDR2 reads FQGNSA. CDR3 residues: CASSPQGGGARYGYTF. CDR3 nucleotide sequence: TGTGCCAGCAGCCCCCAAGGGGGGGGCGCCCGCTATGGCTACACCTTC.

In its sample, this clonotype was seen many times. The genes are TRBV2 and TRBJ1-5, with 8 bases aligning to TRBD1. V dropped 7 bases and J dropped 4; count of bases not matched to a gene: 9. The CDR3 has 15 amino acids. Looked up from germline, CDR1 is SNHLY and CDR2 is FYNNEI. The CDR3 DNA sequence: TGTGCCAGCACTCTAGACAGGGGCCTAAATCAGCCCCAGCATTTT. It translates to CASTLDRGLNQPQHF.

This clonotype has at least ten counts. V is TRBV18 and J is TRBJ2-1; 7 bases fit TRBD2. Trimming at V came to 3 bases and at J to 1 base, leaving 9 bases not matched to a gene. CDR1 and CDR2 (germline): KGHSH, LQKENI. This CDR3 spans 17 amino acids. CDR3 loop: CASSPLASGISYNEQFF. In DNA, the CDR3 is TGTGCCAGCTCACCTTTGGCTAGCGGAATTTCCTACAATGAGCAGTTCTTC.

This clonotype was found many times. The CDR3 sequence is CASSPEGLAMGSDTQYF. The CDR3 DNA sequence: TGCGCCAGCAGCCCCGAGGGGCTAGCGATGGGGTCAGATACGCAGTATTTT. The chain combines TRBV5-1 with TRBJ2-3; the D gene is possibly TRBD2 (6 bases). From germline, CDR1 is SGHRS and CDR2 YFSETQ. V shed 4 bases and J shed 4 bases, with 22 bases lying between them. The CDR3 is made up of 17 amino acids.

This rearrangement joins TRBV10-3 to TRBJ2-5, with D hard to call. V shed 5 bases and J shed 5 bases, with 9 bases lying between them. CDR1 and CDR2 from the germline V gene are ENHRY and SYGVKD. The CDR3 spans 12 residues. CDR3 DNA: TGTGCCATCAGTTCGACCAGGGAGACCCAGTACTTC. It is translated as CAISSTRETQYF.

This clonotype has ten or more counts. This sequence joins TRBV3-1 and TRBJ1-3, with no clear D. The CDR3 extends over 11 amino acids. The germline V gene has CDR1 LGHDT and CDR2 YNNKEL (reference sequence). Between the trimmed V and J ends, which lost 2 bases and 8 bases, there was a span of 4 bases. CDR3 DNA: TGTGCCAGCAGCCAATGGGACACCATATATTTT. As protein: CASSQWDTIYF.

The chain links TRBV7-2 to TRBJ2-5; 11 positions match TRBD2. J gave up 0 bases and V 5 bases, and 8 bases lay outside the gene matches. Germline-derived CDR1 and CDR2 are SGHTA and FQGNSA. This CDR3 has 17 amino acids. CDR3 sequence: CASSLGPSGGYQETQYF. The CDR3 DNA reads TGTGCCAGCAGCCTCGGCCCTAGCGGGGGGTACCAAGAGACCCAGTACTTC. Drawing the rest from reference TRBV7-2 and TRBJ2-5, the complete variable domain is GAGVSQSPSNKVTEKGKDVELRCDPISGHTALYWYRQSLGQGLEFLIYFQGNSAPDKSGLPSDRFSAERTGGSVSTLTIQRTQQEDSAVYLCASSLGPSGGYQETQYFGPGTRLLVL.

The gene calls are TRBV5-1 and TRBJ2-3; the match to TRBD2 covers 10 bases. The V gene end was trimmed by 0 bases and the J gene end by 3 bases; junction bases not matched to a gene: 10. The CDR3 runs 18 residues. Germline CDR1 reads SGHRS; CDR2 reads YFSETQ. The CDR3 DNA sequence: TGCGCCAGCAGCTTGGGTGCCCTAGCGGGGGCCGGGACAGATACGCAGTATTTT. Translation gives CASSLGALAGAGTDTQYF.

About this clonotype itself: A much larger clone differs by one base, so this may be a read error. The chain employs TRBV11-2 and TRBJ2-3; D may be TRBD1 (6 bases). The CDR3 loop spans 14 amino acids. Per germline, CDR1 SGHAT and CDR2 FQNNGV. The chain's CDR3 is CASSLGADTDTLYF. For the CDR3, the DNA is TGTGCCAGCAGCTTGGGGGCGGACACAGATACGCTGTATTTT.

In its sample, this clonotype was seen a few times. V usage is TRBV5-1 and J usage is TRBJ1-2, with TRBD1 matching 9 bases. V lost 4 bases and J lost 3; bases outside the gene matches: 7. Germline V gives CDR1 SGHRS, CDR2 YFSETQ. The CDR3 is 15 amino acids. The CDR3 region has the DNA TGCGCCAGCAGCACTATGAGGACAGGGGACTATGGCTACACCTTC. Amino acid sequence: CASSTMRTGDYGYTF.

This clonotype showed up many times. The CDR3 region is CASSSPRGRIGETQYF. For the CDR3, the DNA is TGTGCCAGCAGTTCTCCCAGGGGGCGCATCGGGGAGACCCAGTACTTC. The chain recombines TRBV28 with TRBJ2-5, with 8 bases that match TRBD1. The V segment lost 4 bases and the J segment 5 bases; nucleotides outside the gene matches: 12. Germline CDR1 and CDR2: MDHEN and SYDVKM. The CDR3 runs to 16 residues.

This clonotype was counted between two and nine times. The chain links TRBV9 to TRBJ2-3, with D possibly being TRBD1 or TRBD2 (5 bases each). The ends were cut back, 4 bases at V and 6 bases at J, with 18 bases in the middle. CDR1 and CDR2 from the germline V gene are SGDLS and YYNGEE. The length of the CDR3 is 15 residues. This CDR3 reads CASSMGPVHDDTQYF. CDR3 coding DNA: TGTGCCAGCAGCATGGGACCGGTTCATGATGATACGCAGTATTTT.

This clonotype was detected ten times or more. The J gene is TRBJ1-6, the V gene TRBV18; D gene unclear. With 4 bases removed from V and 0 bases from J, the gap between germline ends came to 7 bases. This CDR3 is 15 amino acids long. CDR1 KGHSH and CDR2 LQKENI come from the germline V gene. The CDR3 is CASSLESSYNSPLHF. The CDR3 nucleotides are TGTGCCAGCTCACTTGAGAGCTCCTATAATTCACCCCTCCACTTT.

This clonotype was picked up a small number of times. No conserved phenylalanine or tryptophan ends this CDR3, so it is likely a read error. In DNA form, the CDR3 reads TGTGCCACCCTAGCGGGGGAGTTAGATACGCAGTATCTT. Its translation is CATLAGELDTQYL. The V call is TRBV7-9, the J call TRBJ2-3; the match to TRBD2 covers 10 bases. Germline trimming cut 10 bases from V and 5 bases from J; bases unmatched to any gene: 6. Per the germline V gene, CDR1 is SEHNR and CDR2 is FQNEAQ (reference sequence). The CDR3 length is 13 residues.

This clonotype occurred many times. The chain is built from TRBV4-1 and TRBJ1-1, with a possible D match to TRBD1 (6 bases). Germline V gene data show CDR1 as MGHRA and CDR2 as YSYEKL. This CDR3 is built from 14 residues. Trimming shortened V by 3 bases and J by 5 bases, and 13 bases separated the two germline ends. Here the CDR3 reads CASSHPTGRTEAFF. The CDR3 nucleotides read TGCGCCAGCAGCCACCCCACAGGGCGGACTGAAGCTTTCTTT.